One and the same sample provided the 16 T cell receptor beta chains below, sequenced in a study of radiotherapy plus CTLA-4 blockade in lung cancer. The repertoire was sequenced with immunoSEQ multiplex PCR; TCRdb's copy has only in-frame clones and lacks some. This sample has roughly 71,000 clones; 78% occur once, and the top ten carry 7% to 7.5%. Sample: peripheral blood, taken from a patient treated with radiotherapy plus ipilimumab. Source of these receptors: a human donor with non-small cell lung cancer who had a complete response to radiotherapy plus ipilimumab.

Details on this clone: One end of the junction varies from germline; a read error may be responsible. V is TRBV25-1 and J is TRBJ2-3; 10 bases align to TRBD2. The CDR3 is 17 residues long. Germline-derived CDR1 and CDR2 are MGHDK and SYGVNS. CDR3 in amino acids: CASSARTGTSVLDTRYF. In DNA form, the CDR3 reads TGTGCCAGCAGTGCCCGGACCGGGACTAGCGTTTTGGATACGCGGTATTTT.

This clone was seen a single time. The chain uses TRBV4-3 and TRBJ2-2; the D is unclear. The CDR3 is made up of 16 amino acids. Germline values: CDR1 LGHNA, CDR2 YSLEER. V was pared by 0 bases and J by 2 bases, with 10 bases between. This chain's CDR3 is CASSQDFGINTGELFF. Written as DNA, the CDR3 is TGCGCCAGCAGCCAAGATTTTGGAATAAACACCGGGGAGCTGTTTTTT.

Note on this clone: Within the sample, other DNA sequences also encode this same CDR3. The chain employs TRBV9 and TRBJ2-1; TRBD2 matches at 8 bases. This CDR3 has 15 residues. Trimming took 0 bases from V and 4 from J; bases not matched to a gene: 3. Germline values: CDR1 SGDLS, CDR2 YYNGEE. CDR3 region: CASSVAGGPYNEQFF. The CDR3 region has the DNA TGTGCCAGCAGCGTAGCGGGAGGGCCGTACAATGAGCAGTTCTTC.

This clone has a handful of counts. CDR3 in amino acids: CASSYSRLSPYEQYF. DNA of the CDR3: TGTGCCAGCAGTTACTCGAGACTCTCCCCATACGAGCAGTACTTC. The genes are TRBV6-6 and TRBJ2-7; D remains unclear. V lost 0 bases and J 4 bases, leaving 13 bases between the germline ends. CDR3 size: 15 residues. Germline CDR1 reads MNHNY; CDR2 reads SVGAGI (reference sequence).

This chain uses TRBV5-8 with TRBJ2-2; TRBD2 matches 8 bases. CDR3 length: 15 residues. V was pared by 4 bases and J by 4 bases, with 6 bases of the junction left unmatched. CDR1 is SGHTS, CDR2 YDEGEE, per germline. The CDR3, as DNA: TGTGCCAGCAGCCGCGCGGGGGGCAGCACCGGGGAGCTGTTTTTT. Amino acids: CASSRAGGSTGELFF.

CDR3 sequence reads: CASSPGGQKNQPQHF. CDR3 DNA sequence: TGTGCCAGCTCACCGGGAGGGCAGAAAAATCAGCCCCAGCATTTT. The V call is TRBV18, the J call TRBJ1-5, with D unresolved. Germline V CDR1 and CDR2: KGHSH, LQKENI. Trimming removed 3 bases from V and 4 bases from J, with 13 bases in between. The length of the CDR3 is 15 residues.

The count of this clone is one. The genes are TRBV7-2 and TRBJ2-2; D call uncertain. CDR3 length: 17 residues. The germline V and J ends were trimmed by 2 bases and 6 bases, with 19 bases remaining between them. CDR1 and CDR2 from the germline V gene are SGHTA and FQGNSA. The CDR3 DNA follows: TGTGCCAGCAGCTTACTCGCTGGTCAGTTATTGGCCGGGGAGCTGTTTTTT. Protein product: CASSLLAGQLLAGELFF. The complete variable domain, with remaining parts taken from reference TRBV7-2 and TRBJ2-2, reads GAGVSQSPSNKVTEKGKDVELRCDPISGHTALYWYRQSLGQGLEFLIYFQGNSAPDKSGLPSDRFSAERTGGSVSTLTIQRTQQEDSAVYLCASSLLAGQLLAGELFFGEGSRLTVL.

This chain links TRBV7-9 with TRBJ1-1, with D unclear. The CDR3 is 15 residues long. The germline CDR1 and CDR2 sequences are SEHNR and FQNEAQ (reference sequence). V gave up 2 bases and J gave up 5 bases, with 15 bases separating them. CDR3 residues: CASSLSWEIGTEAFF. As DNA, the CDR3 is TGTGCCAGCAGCTTATCTTGGGAAATAGGGACTGAAGCTTTCTTT.

This clone was counted a few times. The chain recombines TRBV13 with TRBJ2-7, with 9 positions matching TRBD1. The CDR3 is made up of 15 amino acids. Germline CDR1 is PRHDT and CDR2 is FYEKMQ (reference sequence). The J segment lost 1 base and the V segment lost 0 bases, leaving 1 base of the junction unmatched. CDR3 DNA sequence: TGTGCCAGCAGCTTAGGACAGGGGGCTTCCTACGAGCAGTACGTC. This gives the protein CASSLGQGASYEQYV.

The J gene is TRBJ1-2, the V gene TRBV30; tentative D call: TRBD1 (6 bases). Trimming removed 5 bases at V and 6 bases at J, with 16 bases between. The CDR3 consists of 13 residues. Germline CDR1 and CDR2: GTSNPN and SVGIG (reference sequence). The CDR3 is CAWEGGTADGYTF. The CDR3 DNA reads as TGTGCCTGGGAAGGGGGGACGGCGGATGGCTACACCTTC.

The genes are TRBV19 and TRBJ1-3; D is ambiguous. V lost 5 bases, J lost 4 bases, and 6 bases lay in between. CDR1 is LNHDA, CDR2 SQIVND, per germline (reference sequence). This CDR3 is 12 amino acids long. The CDR3 DNA is TGTGCCAGTAGTGAACAAGGAAACACCATATATTTT. This codes for CASSEQGNTIYF.

The chain employs TRBV10-3 and TRBJ1-5; D may be TRBD1 (6 bases). CDR1 is ENHRY, CDR2 SYGVKD, per germline. V lost 0 bases, J lost 6 bases, and 12 bases lay in between. The length of the CDR3 is 15 residues. The chain's CDR3 is CAISESRGGGQPQHF. CDR3 sequence (DNA): TGTGCCATCAGTGAGTCGAGGGGGGGCGGTCAGCCCCAGCATTTT.

The CDR3 nucleotides read TGTGCCAGCAGCCTCCTAAGCCTCCGGGACGGAATTAACTATGGCTACACCTTC. It translates to CASSLLSLRDGINYGYTF. The genes are TRBV11-2 and TRBJ1-2; D might be TRBD1 (5 bases). Germline values: CDR1 SGHAT, CDR2 FQNNGV. This CDR3 contains 18 residues. Trimming removed 5 bases at V and 1 base at J, with 23 bases between.

The rearrangement joins TRBV7-2 to TRBJ1-6; D is undetermined. This CDR3 comprises 14 residues. Germline assignment: CDR1 SGHTA and CDR2 FQGNSA. V was pared by 3 bases and J by 9 bases, with 12 bases between. The CDR3 DNA follows: TGTGCCAGCAGCTTTTCTGGTAATCTTTCACCCCTCCACTTT. Protein: CASSFSGNLSPLHF.

The chain carries TRBV10-3 and TRBJ2-1; tentatively, D is TRBD1 (6 bases). The CDR3 length is 13 residues. CDR1 ENHRY and CDR2 SYGVKD come from the germline V gene. The V end lost 6 bases, the J end lost 7 bases, and 13 bases lay between the germline ends. DNA for the CDR3: TGTGCCATCAGATCTACAGGGAGAAATGAGCAGTTCTTC. Translation: CAIRSTGRNEQFF.

This chain links TRBV30 with TRBJ2-6; D may be TRBD2 (5 bases). This CDR3 has 14 residues. Germline CDR1 GTSNPN, CDR2 SVGIG (reference sequence). V was pared by 2 bases and J by 0 bases, with 5 bases between. CDR3 DNA: TGTGCCTGGAGTCGGGGCTCTGGGGCCAACGTCCTGACTTTC. It specifies CAWSRGSGANVLTF.